A single sample is the source of the 4 T cell receptor beta chains below, sequenced in a study of cytotoxic CD8 clonotypes in ibrutinib-treated CLL. Generated by immunoSEQ multiplex PCR, the TCRdb table keeps only in-frame clones and is missing some. The table records around 200,000 clones, 75% to 85% of them present only once. The specimen comprised PBMCs, sampled after 12 months of ibrutinib treatment. All receptors derive from a human donor with chronic lymphocytic leukemia.

The chain recombines TRBV5-6 with TRBJ1-2; D may be TRBD1 (5 bases). The CDR3 runs to 14 residues. Germline CDR1 is SGHDT and CDR2 is YYEEEE. Trimming removed 3 bases from V and 2 bases from J, with 11 bases in between. The CDR3 sequence: CASSWTQGNYGYTF. The CDR3 DNA reads TGTGCCAGCAGCTGGACCCAGGGAAACTATGGCTACACCTTC.

This clone was counted at least ten times. V usage is TRBV7-6 and J usage is TRBJ2-7; 7 bases align to TRBD1. Germline V gene lookup returns CDR1 SGHVS and CDR2 FNYEAQ. The CDR3 is 15 amino acids. V shed 3 bases, J shed 0 bases, and the junction held 5 bases outside the gene matches. This CDR3 reads CASSFGTESSYEQYF. CDR3 nucleotide sequence: TGTGCCAGCAGCTTTGGGACAGAAAGCTCCTACGAGCAGTACTTC.

This chain's CDR3 is CASSDGGTEAFF. In DNA, the CDR3 is TGCGCCAGCAGTGACGGGGGTACTGAAGCTTTCTTT. This chain joins TRBV10-2 and TRBJ1-1, with D maybe TRBD1 (5 bases). V was pared by 3 bases and J by 5 bases, with 7 bases between. Germline-derived CDR1 and CDR2 are WSHSY and SAAADI. This CDR3 contains 12 residues.

V and J are TRBV28 and TRBJ2-2; D is uncertain. Trimming left V 8 bases short and J 5 bases short, with 12 bases between. This CDR3 region has 13 residues. Germline assignment: CDR1 MDHEN and CDR2 SYDVKM. This CDR3 reads CASRSLGTGELFF. CDR3 nucleotide sequence: TGTGCCAGCCGATCTCTGGGGACCGGGGAGCTGTTTTTT.